The 11 T cell receptor beta chains listed next were all sequenced from one sample in a study of technical replicates of blood from a few donors. Produced via immunoSEQ multiplex PCR; TCRdb's table is partial and in-frame only. The repertoire has 80,000 or so clones, nearly 99% of them found once; the top ten carry 0.2% to 0.25%. Sequencing was done on a sample of T cells isolated from PBMCs. The receptors were sampled from a human donor in good health.

In its sample, this clone was seen once. The CDR3 DNA is TGTGCCAGCAGCGTAGATGGGACTCGGGGGACCGGGGAGCTGTTTTTT. Residues: CASSVDGTRGTGELFF. The chain recombines TRBV9 with TRBJ2-2, with a tentative D call TRBD2 (6 bases). V dropped 0 bases and J dropped 5 bases, with 14 bases sitting between them. The CDR3 has 16 residues. CDR1 and CDR2 from the germline V gene are SGDLS and YYNGEE.

The V and J genes are TRBV6-5 and TRBJ1-2; tentatively, D is TRBD1 (5 bases). The CDR3 consists of 16 residues. Germline-derived CDR1 and CDR2 are MNHEY and SVGAGI. V was shortened by 0 bases and J by 5 bases, with 16 bases between the two germline ends. The CDR3 region is CASSYSTVSGVYGYTF. In DNA form, the CDR3 reads TGTGCCAGCAGTTACTCGACAGTATCGGGGGTATATGGCTACACCTTC.

This chain's CDR3 is CASSFQGDNEQFF. The CDR3 bases are TGTGCCAGCAGCTTCCAGGGCGACAATGAGCAGTTCTTC. V and J are TRBV11-2 and TRBJ2-1, with a tentative D call TRBD1 (5 bases). The CDR3 extends over 13 amino acids. The germline gives CDR1 SGHAT, CDR2 FQNNGV. V lost 3 bases and J lost 5, with 8 bases in between.

This clone came up once. The CDR3: CASSLRAGQTNTEAFF. The CDR3 DNA reads as TGTGCCAGCAGCCTAAGAGCCGGACAGACGAACACTGAAGCTTTCTTT. The J gene is TRBJ1-1, the V gene TRBV9; D might be TRBD1 (6 bases). This CDR3 comprises 16 residues. Trimming took off 4 bases at V and 1 base at J, with 17 bases between the two ends. Germline V gene sequence: CDR1 SGDLS, CDR2 YYNGEE.

The rearrangement uses TRBV6-5 and TRBJ2-7; perhaps TRBD2 as D (5 bases). Trimming took 11 bases from V and 1 from J, leaving 21 bases between them. The V gene's germline CDR1 is MNHEY and CDR2 SVGAGI. The CDR3 is made up of 15 amino acids. CDR3 DNA: TGTGCCGGAGGAGGCGGGCCCCCGAGGTCCTACGAGCAGTACTTC. Translation: CAGGGGPPRSYEQYF.

The V and J genes are TRBV6-5 and TRBJ2-1; the D gene is possibly TRBD1 (5 bases). This CDR3 is built from 13 residues. With 5 bases removed from V and 2 bases from J, the gap between germline ends came to 7 bases. Germline V gene sequence: CDR1 MNHEY, CDR2 SVGAGI. For the CDR3, the DNA is TGTGCCAGCAGTCCGACAGCCTACAATGAGCAGTTCTTC. As protein: CASSPTAYNEQFF.

The chain joins TRBV29-1 to TRBJ1-2, with D possibly TRBD1 on 5 matching bases. Trimming removed 6 bases from V and 2 bases from J, with 7 bases in between. The germline V gene has CDR1 SQVTM and CDR2 ANQGSEA. This CDR3 comprises 11 residues. CDR3: CSVRGNYGYTF. The CDR3, as DNA: TGCAGCGTAAGGGGAAACTATGGCTACACCTTC.

This chain connects TRBV30 to TRBJ1-2; D gene unclear. This CDR3 spans 15 amino acids. Trimming left V 0 bases short and J 4 bases short, with 15 bases between. Germline assignment: CDR1 GTSNPN and CDR2 SVGIG (reference sequence). CDR3 residues: CAWSVLRESSYGYTF. The CDR3 DNA is TGTGCCTGGAGTGTACTGAGGGAGTCCTCCTATGGCTACACCTTC.

The CDR3 nucleotides are TGTGCCAGCAGCGTAAAGCGGAGCTCCTACAATGAGCAGTTCTTC. This encodes CASSVKRSSYNEQFF. This rearrangement joins TRBV9 to TRBJ2-1; a weak D match, TRBD2 (5 bases). The CDR3 is 15 amino acids. The V gene lost 1 base and the J gene lost 0 bases, with 8 bases spanning the gap. In germline, CDR1 is SGDLS, CDR2 YYNGEE. Drawing the rest from reference TRBV9 and TRBJ2-1, the complete variable domain is DSGVTQTPKHLITATGQRVTLRCSPRSGDLSVYWYQQSLDQGLQFLIQYYNGEERAKGNILERFSAQQFPDLHSELNLSSLELGDSALYFCASSVKRSSYNEQFFGPGTRLTVL.

This rearrangement joins TRBV29-1 to TRBJ1-1; no clear D gene. The CDR3 covers 13 residues. The V gene's germline CDR1 is SQVTM and CDR2 ANQGSEA. V was trimmed by 7 bases and J by 4 bases, leaving 16 bases between them. The CDR3 region has the DNA TGCAGCGCTCTAGCGTGGGGAGGCACTGAAGCTTTCTTT. Amino acid sequence: CSALAWGGTEAFF.

The J gene is TRBJ1-5, the V gene TRBV19; 11 bases fit TRBD1. CDR3 size: 15 residues. Germline CDR1 LNHDA, CDR2 SQIVND (reference sequence). Trimming took 6 bases from V and 4 from J; bases not matched to a gene: 5. Written as DNA, the CDR3 is TGTGCCAGTAGGACCGGGACAGGGGGAAATCAGCCCCAGCATTTT. Translated: CASRTGTGGNQPQHF. The whole variable domain, filled in from reference TRBV19 and TRBJ1-5, reads DGGITQSPKYLFRKEGQNVTLSCEQNLNHDAMYWYRQDPGQGLRLIYYSQIVNDFQKGDIAEGYSVSREKKESFPLTVTSAQKNPTAFYLCASRTGTGGNQPQHFGDGTRLSIL.